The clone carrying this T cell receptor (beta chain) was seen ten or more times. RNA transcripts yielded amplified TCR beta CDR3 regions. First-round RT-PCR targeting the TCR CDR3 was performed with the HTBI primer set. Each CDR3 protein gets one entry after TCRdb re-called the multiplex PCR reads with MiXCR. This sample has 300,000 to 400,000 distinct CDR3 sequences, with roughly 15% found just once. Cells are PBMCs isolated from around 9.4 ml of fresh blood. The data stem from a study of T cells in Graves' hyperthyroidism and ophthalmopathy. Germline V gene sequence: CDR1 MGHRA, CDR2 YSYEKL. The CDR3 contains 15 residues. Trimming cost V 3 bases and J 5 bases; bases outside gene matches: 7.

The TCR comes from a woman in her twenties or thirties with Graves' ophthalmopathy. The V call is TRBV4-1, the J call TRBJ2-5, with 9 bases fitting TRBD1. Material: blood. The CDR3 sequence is CASSQVTGGLETQYF. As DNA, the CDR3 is TGCGCCAGCAGCCAGGTTACAGGGGGCTTGGAGACCCAGTACTTC.